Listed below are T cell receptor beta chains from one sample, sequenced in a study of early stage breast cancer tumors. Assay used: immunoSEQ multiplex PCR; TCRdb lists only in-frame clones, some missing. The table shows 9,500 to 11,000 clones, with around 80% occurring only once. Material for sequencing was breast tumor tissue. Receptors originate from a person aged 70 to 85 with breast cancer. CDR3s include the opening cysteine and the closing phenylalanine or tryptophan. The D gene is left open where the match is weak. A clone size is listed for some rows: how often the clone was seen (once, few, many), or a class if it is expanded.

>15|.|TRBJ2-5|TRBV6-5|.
CASSYSPRRAETQYF
TGTGCCAGCAGTTACTCGCCTAGGCGAGCTGAGACCCAGTACTTC
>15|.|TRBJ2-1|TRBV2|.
CASSEGEASYNEQFF
TGTGCCAGCAGTGAAGGGGAGGCCTCCTACAATGAGCAGTTCTTC
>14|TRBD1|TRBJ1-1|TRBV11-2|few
CASSHGQGNTEAFF
TGTGCCAGCAGCCACGGACAGGGGAACACTGAAGCTTTCTTT
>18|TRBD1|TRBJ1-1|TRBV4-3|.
CASSTNHRQGTMNTEAFF
TGCGCCAGCAGCACCAACCACCGACAGGGCACCATGAACACTGAAGCTTTCTTT
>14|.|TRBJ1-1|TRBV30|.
CAWVELGGDFEAFF
TGTGCCTGGGTTGAGCTTGGGGGCGACTTCGAAGCTTTCTTT
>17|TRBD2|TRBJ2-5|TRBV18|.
CASSPPSGGVVGETQYF
TGTGCCAGCTCACCCCCTAGCGGGGGGGTGGTTGGGGAGACCCAGTACTTC
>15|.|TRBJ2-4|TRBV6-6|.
CASSYSNPRENIQYF
TGTGCCAGCAGTTACTCGAACCCGAGGGAAAACATTCAGTACTTC
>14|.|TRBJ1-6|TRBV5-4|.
CASTANRVNSPLHF
TGTGCCAGCACCGCAAACAGGGTTAATTCACCCCTCCACTTT
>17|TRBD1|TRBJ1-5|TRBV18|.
CASSPRQGGNLNQPQHF
TGTGCCAGCTCACCTCGACAGGGGGGGAACCTCAATCAGCCCCAGCATTTT
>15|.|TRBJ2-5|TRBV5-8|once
CASSLGRGAQETQYF
TGTGCCAGCAGCTTGGGTCGGGGGGCACAAGAGACCCAGTACTTC
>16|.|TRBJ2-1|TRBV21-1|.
CASRPVAGGRFDEQFF
TGTGCCAGCAGGCCGGTAGCGGGGGGCCGGTTCGATGAGCAGTTCTTC
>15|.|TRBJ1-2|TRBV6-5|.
CASSLRQNTNYGYTF
TGTGCCAGCAGTTTACGACAGAACACTAACTATGGCTACACCTTC
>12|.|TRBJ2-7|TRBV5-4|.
CASSFGGYEQYF
TGTGCCAGCAGTTTCGGTGGCTACGAGCAGTACTTC
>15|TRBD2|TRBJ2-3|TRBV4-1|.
CASSQDSGSGDTQYF
TGCGCCAGCAGCCAAGATAGCGGGAGTGGAGATACGCAGTATTTT
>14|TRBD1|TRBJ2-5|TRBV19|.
CASSTKQGEETQYF
TGTGCCAGTAGTACCAAACAGGGGGAAGAGACCCAGTACTTC
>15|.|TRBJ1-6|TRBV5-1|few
CASSLGGDQNSPLHF
TGCGCCAGCAGCTTAGGGGGGGACCAGAATTCACCCCTCCACTTT
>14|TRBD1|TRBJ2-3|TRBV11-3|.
CASSLEARGDTQYF
TGTGCCAGCAGCTTAGAAGCCAGGGGGGATACGCAGTATTTT
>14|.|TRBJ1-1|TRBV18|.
CASSPLIGNTEAFF
TGTGCCAGCTCCCCTTTAATCGGGAACACTGAAGCTTTCTTT
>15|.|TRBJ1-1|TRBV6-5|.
CASSQNSGENTEAFF
TGTGCCAGCAGTCAAAACAGCGGGGAGAACACTGAAGCTTTCTTT
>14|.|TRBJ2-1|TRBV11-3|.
CASSLAARSDEQFF
TGTGCCAGCAGCTTAGCGGCTAGATCGGATGAGCAGTTCTTC
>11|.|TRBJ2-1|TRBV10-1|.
CASSQGNEQFF
TGCGCCAGCAGTCAGGGAAATGAGCAGTTCTTC
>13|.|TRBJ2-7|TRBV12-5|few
CASGLDQGYEQYF
TGTGCTAGTGGTTTGGACCAGGGTTACGAGCAGTACTTC
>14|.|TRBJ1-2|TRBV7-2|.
CASRSWGGAYGYTF
TGTGCCAGCAGGTCCTGGGGCGGAGCCTATGGCTACACCTTC
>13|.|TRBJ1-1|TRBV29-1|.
CSVEAGLNTEAFF
TGCAGCGTTGAAGCCGGACTCAACACTGAAGCTTTCTTT
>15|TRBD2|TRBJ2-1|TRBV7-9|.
CASSFFLSGAEEQFF
TGTGCCAGCAGCTTCTTTCTTAGCGGGGCCGAGGAGCAGTTCTTC
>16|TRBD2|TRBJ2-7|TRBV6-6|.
CASSGTSGIPSYEQYF
TGTGCCAGCAGCGGGACTAGCGGGATACCCTCCTACGAGCAGTACTTC
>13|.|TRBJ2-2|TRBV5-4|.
CASSLFPGGELFF
TGTGCCAGCAGCTTGTTTCCCGGCGGGGAGCTGTTTTTT
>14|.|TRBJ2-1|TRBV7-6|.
CASSPSPGKYEQFF
TGTGCCAGCAGCCCTAGTCCAGGGAAATATGAGCAGTTCTTC
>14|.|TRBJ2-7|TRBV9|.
CASSVGTAPYEQYF
TGTGCCAGCAGCGTAGGGACAGCACCCTACGAGCAGTACTTC
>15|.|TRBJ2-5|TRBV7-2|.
CASSTNGGGQETQYF
TGTGCCAGCAGCACCAACGGGGGAGGCCAAGAGACCCAGTACTTC
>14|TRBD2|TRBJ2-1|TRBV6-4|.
CASSDSYDGRKQFF
TGTGCCAGCAGTGACTCGTACGACGGGAGGAAACAGTTCTTC
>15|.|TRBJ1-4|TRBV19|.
CASSISTFPGEKLFF
TGTGCCAGTAGTATATCAACCTTCCCGGGGGAAAAACTGTTTTTT
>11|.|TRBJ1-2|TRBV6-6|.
CASSPGDGYTF
TGTGCCAGCAGTCCAGGGGATGGCTACACCTTC
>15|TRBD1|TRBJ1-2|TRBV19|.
CASSTSDRGFGGYTF
TGTGCCAGTAGTACTTCCGACAGGGGTTTCGGTGGCTACACCTTC
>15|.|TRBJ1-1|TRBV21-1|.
CASSKAGQGNTEAFF
TGTGCCAGCAGCAAAGCGGGCCAGGGGAACACTGAAGCTTTCTTT
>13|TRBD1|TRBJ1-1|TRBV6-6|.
CATRQGFDTEAFF
TGTGCCACCAGACAGGGTTTTGACACTGAAGCTTTCTTT
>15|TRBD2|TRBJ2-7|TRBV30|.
CAWSVLAGAVYEQYF
TGTGCCTGGAGTGTCCTAGCGGGAGCCGTATACGAGCAGTACTTC
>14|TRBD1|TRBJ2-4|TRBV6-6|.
CASSYPGRDRVFWF
TGTGCCAGCAGTTACCCTGGGCGGGACAGGGTTTTTTGGTTC
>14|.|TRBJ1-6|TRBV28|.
CADGRTTGNSPLHF
TGTGCCGACGGACGCACGACGGGGAATTCACCCCTCCACTTT
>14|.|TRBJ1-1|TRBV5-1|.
CASSFQGLDTEAFF
TGCGCCAGCAGCTTCCAGGGGCTTGACACTGAAGCTTTCTTT
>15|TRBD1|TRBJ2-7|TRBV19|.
CASSATGGGEWEQYF
TGTGCCAGTAGTGCGACAGGGGGAGGTGAGTGGGAGCAGTACTTC
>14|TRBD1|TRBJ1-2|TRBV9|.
CASSRSTGPYGYTF
TGTGCCAGCAGCCGATCGACAGGGCCCTATGGTTACACCTTC
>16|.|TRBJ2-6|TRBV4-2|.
CASSQEGASGANVLTF
TGTGCCAGCAGCCAAGAGGGGGCTTCTGGGGCCAACGTCCTGACTTTC
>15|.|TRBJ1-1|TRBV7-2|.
CASSLVGGANTEAFF
TGTGCCAGCAGCTTAGTTGGGGGCGCAAACACTGAAGCTTTCTTT
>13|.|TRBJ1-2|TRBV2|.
CASSEGGGYGYTF
TGTGCCAGCAGTGAAGGGGGGGGGTATGGCTACACCTTC
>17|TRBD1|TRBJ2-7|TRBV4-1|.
CASSQDNIGQGWYEQYF
TGCGCCAGCAGCCAAGATAATATCGGACAGGGGTGGTACGAGCAGTACTTC
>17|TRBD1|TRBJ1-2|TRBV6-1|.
CASSEALKGQGAYGYTF
TGTGCCAGCAGTGAAGCGCTTAAGGGACAGGGGGCCTATGGCTACACCTTC
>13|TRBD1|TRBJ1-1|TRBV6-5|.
CASSFGQGREAFF
TGTGCCAGCAGTTTCGGACAGGGGAGGGAAGCTTTCTTT
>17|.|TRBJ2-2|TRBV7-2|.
CASTASGPLSNTGELFF
TGTGCCAGCACCGCGAGCGGGCCGCTCTCGAACACCGGGGAGCTGTTTTTT
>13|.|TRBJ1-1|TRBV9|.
CASSAGGGGQAFF
TGTGCCAGCAGCGCGGGGGGCGGGGGCCAGGCTTTCTTT
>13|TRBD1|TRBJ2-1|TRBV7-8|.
CASSDFEGGEQFF
TGTGCCAGCAGCGATTTTGAAGGGGGCGAGCAGTTCTTC
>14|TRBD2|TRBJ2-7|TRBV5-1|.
CASSSGEVVHEQYF
TGCGCCAGCAGCAGCGGGGAAGTGGTCCACGAGCAGTACTTC
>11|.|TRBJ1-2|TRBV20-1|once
CSAEGVYGYTF
TGCAGTGCCGAGGGGGTTTATGGCTACACCTTC
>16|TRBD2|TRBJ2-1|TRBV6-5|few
CASSYSGLAGGTEQFF
TGTGCCAGCAGTTACTCAGGACTAGCGGGAGGAACTGAGCAGTTCTTC
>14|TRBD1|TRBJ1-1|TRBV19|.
CASRDRERGTEAFF
TGTGCCAGTAGGGACAGGGAGCGGGGCACTGAAGCTTTCTTT
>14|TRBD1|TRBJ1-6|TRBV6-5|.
CASSYSGQNSPLHF
TGTGCCAGCAGTTACTCGGGACAGAATTCACCCCTCCACTTT
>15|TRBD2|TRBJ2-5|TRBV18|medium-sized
CASSISGTLQETQYF
TGTGCCAGCTCAATCAGCGGGACCCTCCAAGAGACCCAGTACTTC
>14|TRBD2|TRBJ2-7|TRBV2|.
CASGGSGGSNEQYF
TGTGCCAGCGGCGGGAGTGGAGGGTCTAACGAGCAGTACTTC
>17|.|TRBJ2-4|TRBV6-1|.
CASSGPGLGRAKNIQYF
TGTGCCAGCAGTGGGCCGGGCTTGGGGCGGGCCAAAAACATTCAGTACTTC
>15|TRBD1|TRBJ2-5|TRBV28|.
CASSITQGNMETQYF
TGTGCCAGCAGTATTACACAGGGGAATATGGAGACCCAGTACTTC